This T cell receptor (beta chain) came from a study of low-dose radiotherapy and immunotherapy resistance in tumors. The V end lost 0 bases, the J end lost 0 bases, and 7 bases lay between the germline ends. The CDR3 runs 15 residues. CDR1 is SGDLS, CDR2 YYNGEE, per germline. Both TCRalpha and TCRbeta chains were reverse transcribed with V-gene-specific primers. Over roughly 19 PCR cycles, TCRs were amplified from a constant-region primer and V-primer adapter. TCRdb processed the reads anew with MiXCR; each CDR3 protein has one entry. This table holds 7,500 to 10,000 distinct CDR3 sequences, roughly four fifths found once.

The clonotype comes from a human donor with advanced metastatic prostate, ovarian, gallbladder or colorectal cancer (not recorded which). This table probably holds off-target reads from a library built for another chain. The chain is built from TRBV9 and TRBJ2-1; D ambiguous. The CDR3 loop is CASSVADDSYNEQFF. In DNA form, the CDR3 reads TGTGCCAGCAGCGTAGCGGACGACTCCTACAATGAGCAGTTCTTC. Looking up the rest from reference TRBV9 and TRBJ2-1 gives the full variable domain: DSGVTQTPKHLITATGQRVTLRCSPRSGDLSVYWYQQSLDQGLQFLIQYYNGEERAKGNILERFSAQQFPDLHSELNLSSLELGDSALYFCASSVADDSYNEQFFGPGTRLTVL.